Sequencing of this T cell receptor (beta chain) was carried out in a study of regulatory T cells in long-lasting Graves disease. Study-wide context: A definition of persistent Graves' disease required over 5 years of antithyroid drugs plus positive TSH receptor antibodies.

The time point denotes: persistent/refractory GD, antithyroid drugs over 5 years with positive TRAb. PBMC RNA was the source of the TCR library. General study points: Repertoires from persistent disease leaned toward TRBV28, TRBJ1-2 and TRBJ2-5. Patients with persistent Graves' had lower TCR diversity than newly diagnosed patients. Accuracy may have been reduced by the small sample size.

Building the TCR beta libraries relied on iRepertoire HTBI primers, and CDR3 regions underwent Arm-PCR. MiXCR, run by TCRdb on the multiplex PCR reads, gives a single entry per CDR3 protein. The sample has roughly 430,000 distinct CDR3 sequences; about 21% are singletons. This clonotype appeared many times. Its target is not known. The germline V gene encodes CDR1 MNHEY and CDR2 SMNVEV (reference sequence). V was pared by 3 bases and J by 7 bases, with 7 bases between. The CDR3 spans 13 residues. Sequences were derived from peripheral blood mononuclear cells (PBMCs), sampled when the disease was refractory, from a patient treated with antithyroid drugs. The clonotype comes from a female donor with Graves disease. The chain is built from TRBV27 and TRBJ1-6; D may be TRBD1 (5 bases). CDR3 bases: TGTGCCAGCAGTTTCGGGACCAATTCACCCCTCCACTTT. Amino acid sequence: CASSFGTNSPLHF.